This T cell receptor beta chain stems from a study of T-cell memory formation after mild COVID-19. Study-wide findings and caveats: Clones from the second wave (peaking day 37) had unconfirmed SARS-CoV-2 specificity.

TCRdb reprocessed the 5' RACE reads with MiXCR, giving one entry per CDR3 protein. The repertoire includes about 150,000 distinct CDR3 sequences, 25% to 40% of them detected once, and approximately 12% sits in the top ten. In this sample, this clonotype turned up a few times. Its matching antigen is unknown. Sequenced: PBMCs or a T cell subset sorted from them (not recorded which). This clonotype was obtained from an adult woman who had mild COVID-19 (a few samples of this study predate the infection). Cell type and time point are not known.

Here the CDR3 DNA reads TGTGCCAGCAGTTTAGCAAATACGCAGTATTTT. Amino acids: CASSLANTQYF. The V call is TRBV12-3 or TRBV12-4, the J call TRBJ2-3; D uncertain. CDR3 size: 11 residues. The ends were cut back, 0 bases at V and 7 bases at J, with 2 bases in the middle.